This T cell receptor beta chain originates from a study of OX40 agonist ivuxolimab in advanced cancers. Whole-study context: Given to patients was ivuxolimab, an agonistic anti-OX40 (CD134) antibody. Dose-escalation cases comprised hepatocellular carcinoma, melanoma, renal cell or head and neck cancer.

Germline V gene sequence: CDR1 MDHEN, CDR2 SYDVKM. CDR3 length equals 16 residues. V shed 5 bases and J 8 bases; nucleotides not matched to a gene: 13. This table comes from immunoSEQ multiplex PCR, and its TCRdb copy is limited to in-frame clones, with some not included. Of around 35,000 clones in the sample, just under 80% were seen once. V usage is TRBV28 and J usage is TRBJ1-4; 8 bases line up with TRBD1. The sequence was collected from an adult with an advanced solid tumor such as melanoma, head and neck, liver or kidney cancer. Source: CD4+ or CD8+ T cells sorted from blood, taken in a trial of the OX40 agonist ivuxolimab. CDR3 bases: TGTGCCAGCAGTCTGCCCGGGGCAGGGGGCGAGGAAAAACTGTTTTTT. Residues: CASSLPGAGGEEKLFF.